The 21 T cell receptor beta chains given below trace back to one sample, sequenced in a study of shared clonotypes between healthy human individuals. Assay: immunoSEQ multiplex PCR; the TCRdb copy retains only in-frame clones and omits some. This sample carries 300,000 or so clones, about 74% of them seen once, and the ten largest clones take 10%. Sequencing was performed on memory CD4+ T cells sorted from blood. Subset meaning: CD45RA-negative fraction. These receptors were collected from a man younger than 40 in good health.

The chain joins TRBV10-3 to TRBJ2-1, with TRBD1 identical over 9 bases. The germline gives CDR1 ENHRY, CDR2 SYGVKD. This CDR3 is 16 amino acids long. V lost 4 bases, J lost 0 bases, and 4 bases stayed unmatched. The CDR3 spells CAISAGTGSSYNEQFF. The DNA for the CDR3 is TGTGCCATCAGTGCCGGGACAGGGAGCTCCTACAATGAGCAGTTCTTC.

This rearrangement joins TRBV5-1 to TRBJ2-1, with unresolved D. Per the germline V gene, CDR1 is SGHRS and CDR2 is YFSETQ. This CDR3 has 14 amino acids. The ends were cut back, 1 base at V and 4 bases at J, with 9 bases in the middle. CDR3 sequence reads: CASSLNAGYNEQFF. The CDR3 DNA reads as TGCGCCAGCAGCTTGAATGCAGGATACAATGAGCAGTTCTTC.

This clone has a single count. The V gene is TRBV11-3, the J gene TRBJ2-6, with no clear D. The germline gives CDR1 SGHNT, CDR2 YENEEA. Deletions cut 5 bases from V and 0 bases from J, with 8 bases between. This CDR3 is built from 15 residues. The CDR3, as DNA: TGTGCCAGCAGCCCCGACTCCTCTGGGGCCAACGTCCTGACTTTC. Its translation is CASSPDSSGANVLTF.

The V and J genes are TRBV5-1 and TRBJ2-7, with a possible D match to TRBD2 (5 bases). This CDR3 has 15 amino acids. The germline V gene encodes CDR1 SGHRS and CDR2 YFSETQ. With 4 bases removed from V and 5 bases from J, the gap between germline ends came to 19 bases. CDR3 in amino acids: CASSPVTNGIDEQYF. The DNA for the CDR3 is TGCGCCAGCAGCCCCGTGACTAACGGGATCGACGAGCAGTACTTC.

This clone was counted at least ten times. The CDR3 here is CASKRQGAAEAFF. The DNA of the CDR3 is TGTGCCAGTAAAAGACAGGGGGCGGCTGAAGCTTTCTTT. The chain has TRBV19 and TRBJ1-1; 10 positions match TRBD1. Trimming removed 7 bases from V and 6 bases from J; junction bases left unmatched: 5. The CDR3 has 13 residues. Germline V gives CDR1 LNHDA, CDR2 SQIVND (reference sequence).

This clone is a singleton in its sample. This chain uses TRBV7-2 with TRBJ2-1, with 8 bases lining up with TRBD1. CDR3 size: 15 residues. The ends lost 6 bases at V and 6 bases at J; junction bases unmatched: 10. CDR1 is SGHTA and CDR2 is FQGNSA in the germline V gene. The CDR3 DNA reads TGTGCCAGCAGGAACAGGGGGGTACTCGGCAATGAGCAGTTCTTC. Its translation is CASRNRGVLGNEQFF.

This clone was seen at least ten times. The V and J genes are TRBV19 and TRBJ2-1, with 7 bases matching TRBD1. Germline values: CDR1 LNHDA, CDR2 SQIVND (reference sequence). V gave up 4 bases and J gave up 2 bases; unmatched junction bases: 2. The CDR3 is made up of 14 amino acids. The CDR3 region has the DNA TGTGCCAGTAGTAAGGGACAGACCTACAATGAGCAGTTCTTC. As protein: CASSKGQTYNEQFF.

V usage is TRBV27 and J usage is TRBJ1-2; D is unresolved. Germline V gene data show CDR1 as MNHEY and CDR2 as SMNVEV (reference sequence). The ends were cut back, 8 bases at V and 4 bases at J, with 14 bases in the middle. The CDR3 spans 13 residues. The CDR3 DNA is TGTGCCAGCGGAAGGCAGGATGGCTATGGCTACACCTTC. It codes for CASGRQDGYGYTF.

DNA of the CDR3: TGTGCCAGTAGTATGGTCGAGGGAGGAGGTGAAAAACTGTTTTTT. As protein: CASSMVEGGGEKLFF. The V and J genes are TRBV19 and TRBJ1-4; D uncertain. This CDR3 spans 15 amino acids. Germline CDR1 LNHDA, CDR2 SQIVND (reference sequence). Trimming pared 3 bases from V and 7 bases from J, leaving 15 bases between. The whole variable domain, remainder taken from reference TRBV19 and TRBJ1-4, is DGGITQSPKYLFRKEGQNVTLSCEQNLNHDAMYWYRQDPGQGLRLIYYSQIVNDFQKGDIAEGYSVSREKKESFPLTVTSAQKNPTAFYLCASSMVEGGGEKLFFGSGTQLSVL.

V is TRBV7-2 and J is TRBJ1-1, with 8 bases lining up with TRBD1. J was trimmed by 4 bases and V by 5 bases; bases with no gene match: 6. Germline CDR1 is SGHTA and CDR2 is FQGNSA. This CDR3 has 14 residues. CDR3 DNA: TGTGCCAGCAGCGTACAGGGGGATGGCACTGAAGCTTTCTTT. It translates to CASSVQGDGTEAFF. Together with reference TRBV7-2 and TRBJ1-1, the CDR3 gives the full variable domain: GAGVSQSPSNKVTEKGKDVELRCDPISGHTALYWYRQSLGQGLEFLIYFQGNSAPDKSGLPSDRFSAERTGGSVSTLTIQRTQQEDSAVYLCASSVQGDGTEAFFGQGTRLTVV.

This clone has a handful of counts. V gene TRBV18 combines with J gene TRBJ2-7; D perhaps matches TRBD2 (5 bases). Germline CDR1 and CDR2: KGHSH and LQKENI. The CDR3 totals 12 residues. Trimming took 6 bases from V and 7 from J, leaving 13 bases between them. CDR3 amino acids: CASSPRLLEQYF. For the CDR3, the DNA is TGTGCCAGCTCCCCAAGACTACTTGAGCAGTACTTC.

The chain recombines TRBV5-1 with TRBJ2-7; D not resolved. This CDR3 has 16 residues. Germline CDR1 SGHRS, CDR2 YFSETQ. V shed 1 base and J shed 1 base, with 15 bases lying between them. The CDR3 reads CASSLLSSYSSYEQYF. The DNA for the CDR3 is TGCGCCAGCAGCTTGTTGTCGAGCTACTCTTCCTACGAGCAGTACTTC.

This chain connects TRBV7-2 to TRBJ2-3; no clear D. CDR3 length equals 13 residues. The germline V gene has CDR1 SGHTA and CDR2 FQGNSA. Trimming stripped 5 bases from V and 2 bases from J, with 8 bases between. Here the CDR3 reads CASSPGNTDTQYF. The CDR3 nucleotides are TGTGCCAGCAGCCCCGGAAACACAGATACGCAGTATTTT. The entire variable domain, with the rest obtained from reference TRBV7-2 and TRBJ2-3, is as follows: GAGVSQSPSNKVTEKGKDVELRCDPISGHTALYWYRQSLGQGLEFLIYFQGNSAPDKSGLPSDRFSAERTGGSVSTLTIQRTQQEDSAVYLCASSPGNTDTQYFGPGTRLTVL.

The rearrangement joins TRBV28 to TRBJ2-7, with D perhaps matching TRBD1 or TRBD2 (7 bases each). Trimming shortened V by 2 bases and J by 8 bases, and 16 bases separated the two germline ends. Germline lookup yields CDR1 MDHEN and CDR2 SYDVKM. The CDR3 covers 14 residues. In DNA form, the CDR3 reads TGTGCCAGCAGTTTAAGGGGAGGGGGCTTGAAGCAGTACTTC. This encodes CASSLRGGGLKQYF.

The CDR3 here is CAISHGQSAAGYTF. DNA of the CDR3: TGTGCCATCAGTCACGGACAGTCTGCCGCTGGCTACACCTTC. V gene TRBV10-3 combines with J gene TRBJ1-2; maybe TRBD1 (6 bases). This CDR3 contains 14 residues. The germline V gene has CDR1 ENHRY and CDR2 SYGVKD. The germline V and J ends were trimmed by 5 bases and 7 bases, with 17 bases remaining between them.

The chain couples TRBV11-3 to TRBJ2-1; the D is unclear. Trimming cost V 5 bases and J 6 bases, with 17 bases left between them. The CDR3 length is 15 residues. The germline V gene encodes CDR1 SGHNT and CDR2 YENEEA. CDR3 residues: CASSPTAWQVNEQFF. For the CDR3, the DNA is TGTGCCAGCAGCCCTACAGCATGGCAAGTCAATGAGCAGTTCTTC.

The chain links TRBV6-1 to TRBJ2-6; D possibly uses TRBD1 or TRBD2 (5 bases each). The germline CDR1 and CDR2 sequences are MNHNS and SASEGT. V dropped 5 bases and J dropped 2 bases, with 7 bases sitting between them. The CDR3 covers 14 residues. DNA for the CDR3: TGTGCCAGCAGTTGGGACCCTGGGGCCAACGTCCTGACTTTC. It is translated as CASSWDPGANVLTF.

This clone occurred once. The V gene is TRBV21-1, the J gene TRBJ1-2; the DNA was not used to check the table's D call, TRBD1. TRBV21-1 is reported as a pseudogene. This CDR3 region has 15 residues. The DNA of the CDR3 is TGTGCCAGCAGCAAAGGGACAGGGACTAACTATGGCTACACCTTC. This encodes CASSKGTGTNYGYTF.

The chain carries TRBV10-3 and TRBJ2-7; the match to TRBD2 covers 8 bases. CDR1 and CDR2 (germline): ENHRY, SYGVKD. This CDR3 is built from 16 residues. J lost 5 bases, V lost 0 bases, and 9 bases had no gene match. CDR3 amino acids: CAISESEAGGRNEQYF. The CDR3 DNA reads TGTGCCATCAGTGAGTCTGAGGCGGGAGGTCGGAACGAGCAGTACTTC.

In its sample, this clone was seen once. This sample includes further DNA sequences coding for the same CDR3. This rearrangement joins TRBV5-6 to TRBJ2-1; D remains unclear. Germline CDR1 SGHDT, CDR2 YYEEEE. V lost 1 base and J lost 4, with 12 bases in between. This CDR3 contains 15 residues. CDR3 residues: CASSLRVGIYNEQFF. The CDR3, as DNA: TGTGCCAGCAGCTTGAGAGTTGGTATATACAATGAGCAGTTCTTC.

The gene calls are TRBV7-2 and TRBJ2-2; D perhaps matches TRBD1 (6 bases). Germline V gene lookup returns CDR1 SGHTA and CDR2 FQGNSA. With 5 bases removed from V and 0 bases from J, the gap between germline ends came to 10 bases. The CDR3 consists of 15 residues. The CDR3 DNA sequence: TGTGCCAGCAGCGACAGGTCCTCGAACACCGGGGAGCTGTTTTTT. Encoded protein: CASSDRSSNTGELFF.